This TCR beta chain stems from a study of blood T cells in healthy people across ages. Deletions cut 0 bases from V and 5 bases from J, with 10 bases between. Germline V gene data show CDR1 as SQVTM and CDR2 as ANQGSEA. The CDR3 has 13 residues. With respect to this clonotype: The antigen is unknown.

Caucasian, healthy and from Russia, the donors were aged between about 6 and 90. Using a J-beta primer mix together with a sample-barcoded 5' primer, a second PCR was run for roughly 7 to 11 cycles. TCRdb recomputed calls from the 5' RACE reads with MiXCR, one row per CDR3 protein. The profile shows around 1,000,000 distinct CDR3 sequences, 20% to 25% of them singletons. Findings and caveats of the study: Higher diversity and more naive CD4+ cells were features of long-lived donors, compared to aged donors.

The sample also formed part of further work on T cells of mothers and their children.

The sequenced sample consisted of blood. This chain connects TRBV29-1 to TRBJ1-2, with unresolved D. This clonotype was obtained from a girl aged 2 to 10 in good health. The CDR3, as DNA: TGCAGCGTTGAAGAGACACTGGATTATGGCTACACCTTC. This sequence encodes CSVEETLDYGYTF. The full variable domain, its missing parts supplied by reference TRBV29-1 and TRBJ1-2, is SAVISQKPSRDICQRGTSLTIQCQVDSQVTMMFWYRQQPGQSLTLIATANQGSEATYESGFVIDKFPISRPNLTFSTLTVSNMSPEDSSIYLCSVEETLDYGYTFGSGTRLTVV.